Each of the 24 T cell receptor beta chains below was sequenced from the same sample in a study of CD8 T cells in Susac syndrome. Random hexamers primed reverse transcription of about 0.5 to 1 ug RNA. TCRdb reprocessed the immunoSEQ multiplex PCR reads via MiXCR and lists one record per CDR3 protein. The data contain more than 200,000 distinct CDR3 sequences, about 94% of them seen just once; the ten biggest clones take up 0.15% to 0.2%. The source material was CD4+ T cells from PBMCs. These receptors were taken from a human donor with Susac syndrome.

This clonotype was seen just once. The rearrangement joins TRBV9 to TRBJ1-6; possibly TRBD1 for D (6 bases). Trimming removed 4 bases from V and 11 bases from J, with 13 bases in between. This CDR3 region has 13 residues. CDR1 SGDLS and CDR2 YYNGEE come from the germline V gene. CDR3 bases: TGTGCCAGCAGCTTCAAACAGGGCCCACCCCTCCACTTT. Residues: CASSFKQGPPLHF.

The V call is TRBV6-2 or TRBV6-3, the J call TRBJ2-7; tentatively, D is TRBD2 (5 bases). The V end was cut by 0 bases, the J end by 0 bases, with 18 bases between. This CDR3 is built from 18 residues. Germline-derived CDR1 and CDR2 are MNHEY and SVGEGT. Here the CDR3 reads CASSYSMLWTSSSYEQYF. The CDR3 DNA sequence: TGTGCCAGCAGTTACTCGATGTTATGGACTTCGAGCTCCTACGAGCAGTACTTC.

The chain employs TRBV6-5 and TRBJ1-2; D ambiguous. The CDR3 is made up of 16 amino acids. Germline V gene lookup returns CDR1 MNHEY and CDR2 SVGAGI. V lost 2 bases and J lost 0, with 13 bases in between. The DNA for the CDR3 is TGTGCCAGCAGTTACAGTGGCGGGGTCGCTAACTATGGCTACACCTTC. Translating it yields CASSYSGGVANYGYTF.

The chain couples TRBV5-1 to TRBJ1-4, with 7 bases that match TRBD1. V lost 0 bases, J lost 8 bases, and 7 bases stayed unmatched. The CDR3 is 15 amino acids. Looked up from germline, CDR1 is SGHRS and CDR2 is YFSETQ. In DNA form, the CDR3 reads TGCGCCAGCAGCTTGGACAGGGGACATGGGGAAAAACTGTTTTTT. This translates into CASSLDRGHGEKLFF.

This rearrangement joins TRBV6-4 to TRBJ2-2; no definite D call. Germline CDR1 reads MRHNA; CDR2 reads SNTAGT. The V gene lost 5 bases and the J gene lost 1 base, with 8 bases spanning the gap. There are 14 residues in the CDR3. CDR3: CASSQEENTGELFF. The CDR3 DNA reads as TGTGCCAGCAGTCAGGAAGAGAACACCGGGGAGCTGTTTTTT.

This clonotype was seen only once. The chain carries TRBV4-3 and TRBJ2-5, with D unclear. In germline, CDR1 is LGHNA, CDR2 YSLEER. The CDR3 is made up of 15 amino acids. V was trimmed by 2 bases and J by 4 bases, leaving 14 bases between them. The CDR3 here is CASSQSLSPSETQYF. The DNA of the CDR3 is TGCGCCAGCAGCCAAAGTCTAAGTCCCTCAGAGACCCAGTACTTC.

V usage is TRBV18 and J usage is TRBJ1-2; 9 bases line up with TRBD1. CDR1 is KGHSH and CDR2 is LQKENI in the germline V gene. Trimming at V came to 4 bases and at J to 6 bases, leaving 6 bases not matched to a gene. The CDR3 consists of 14 residues. CDR3 amino acids: CASSLGQGRNGYTF. CDR3 coding DNA: TGTGCCAGCTCACTGGGACAGGGACGGAATGGCTACACCTTC.

The chain uses TRBV5-6 and TRBJ2-6; D uncertain. V was pared by 10 bases and J by 2 bases, with 7 bases between. CDR3 size: 12 residues. The germline V gene has CDR1 SGHDT and CDR2 YYEEEE. The CDR3 loop is CASGTGANVLTF. The CDR3 coding sequence is TGTGCCTCCGGAACTGGGGCCAACGTCCTGACTTTC.

The chain is built from TRBV20-1 and TRBJ1-2; 7 positions match TRBD1. V was clipped by 8 bases and J by 1 base; unmatched bases: 10. The CDR3 is made up of 14 amino acids. CDR1 and CDR2 (germline): DFQATT, SNEGSKA (reference sequence). CDR3 in amino acids: CSSVLGGRNYGYTF. CDR3 DNA: TGCAGTTCTGTACTAGGGGGCCGTAACTATGGCTACACCTTC.

The J gene is TRBJ2-7, the V gene TRBV6-5; D gene ambiguous. V was shortened by 7 bases and J by 2 bases, with 12 bases between the two germline ends. CDR1 is MNHEY, CDR2 SVGAGI, per germline. CDR3 size: 13 residues. The CDR3 spells CASTQATPYEQYF. CDR3 bases: TGTGCCAGCACCCAGGCCACCCCCTACGAGCAGTACTTC.

This chain links TRBV19 with TRBJ1-6; TRBD1 might be the D (6 bases). V was pared by 7 bases and J by 7 bases, with 17 bases between. CDR1 is LNHDA, CDR2 SQIVND, per germline (reference sequence). The CDR3 consists of 15 residues. CDR3 loop: CASIQGSARNSPLHF. In DNA form, the CDR3 reads TGTGCCAGTATTCAGGGGTCAGCGAGGAATTCACCCCTCCACTTT.

J is TRBJ1-5 and V is TRBV6-5, with 7 positions matching TRBD1. The CDR3 contains 15 residues. With V trimmed by 0 bases and J by 11 bases, 10 bases remained unmatched. In germline, CDR1 is MNHEY, CDR2 SVGAGI. The CDR3 DNA reads TGTGCCAGCAGTTACTCGAGCGGGACAGCCACGGCCCAGCATTTT. This sequence encodes CASSYSSGTATAQHF.

This chain uses TRBV7-2 with TRBJ2-1; 8 positions agree with TRBD2. This CDR3 comprises 15 residues. Germline CDR1 reads SGHTA; CDR2 reads FQGNSA. Losses at the gene ends were 7 bases for V and 10 bases for J; bases not matched to a gene: 15. The DNA for the CDR3 is TGTGCCAGCATGATGGGTCTAGCGGGCCGGGAAGAGCAGTTCTTC. Translation: CASMMGLAGREEQFF.

The chain employs TRBV6-6 and TRBJ1-2; D call uncertain. The length of the CDR3 is 15 residues. Germline-derived CDR1 and CDR2 are MNHNY and SVGAGI (reference sequence). Between the trimmed V and J ends, which lost 6 bases and 0 bases, there was a span of 14 bases. The CDR3 bases are TGTGCCAGCAGCGTGGACGGACTAGCTAACTATGGCTACACCTTC. Protein sequence: CASSVDGLANYGYTF.

The chain is built from TRBV5-1 and TRBJ1-3; no clear D. Germline-derived CDR1 and CDR2 are SGHRS and YFSETQ. The CDR3 runs 16 residues. Trimming removed 0 bases from V and 3 bases from J, with 13 bases in between. The DNA of the CDR3 is TGCGCCAGCAGCTTGGCCGGCGGGTTATATGGAAACACCATATATTTT. This translates into CASSLAGGLYGNTIYF. The full variable domain, in which reference TRBV5-1 and TRBJ1-3 provide the parts outside the CDR3, is KAGVTQTPRYLIKTRGQQVTLSCSPISGHRSVSWYQQTPGQGLQFLFEYFSETQRNKGNFPGRFSGRQFSNSRSEMNVSTLELGDSALYLCASSLAGGLYGNTIYFGEGSWLTVV.

The chain has TRBV27 and TRBJ1-1; D gene uncertain. Germline assignment: CDR1 MNHEY and CDR2 SMNVEV (reference sequence). Trimming shortened V by 7 bases and J by 5 bases, and 29 bases separated the two germline ends. The CDR3 is 18 residues long. CDR3 nucleotides: TGTGCCAGCACCCCGCGGCGAATCCTGACTGGGGTCCCGACTGAAGCTTTCTTT. Its protein is CASTPRRILTGVPTEAFF.

The chain joins TRBV4-3 to TRBJ1-1; D ambiguous. CDR3 length: 14 amino acids. The V gene lost 0 bases and the J gene lost 6 bases, with 11 bases spanning the gap. In germline, CDR1 is LGHNA, CDR2 YSLEER. The CDR3 DNA reads TGCGCCAGCAGCCAAGAAGCGAGTTACGCTGAAGCTTTCTTT. Protein sequence: CASSQEASYAEAFF.

The DNA of the CDR3 is TGTGCCAGCAGCGTCGAGTTGGGGGGCAATGAGCAGTTCTTC. Protein: CASSVELGGNEQFF. The rearrangement links TRBV9 to TRBJ2-1; maybe TRBD2 (6 bases). V was shortened by 2 bases and J by 6 bases, with 12 bases between the two germline ends. CDR1 is SGDLS, CDR2 YYNGEE, per germline. The CDR3 is 14 amino acids.

V gene TRBV3-1 combines with J gene TRBJ2-5; 8 nucleotides match TRBD2. The V and J ends lost 0 bases and 5 bases, in that order; junction bases with no gene match: 11. The CDR3 runs 17 residues. CDR1 is LGHDT and CDR2 is YNNKEL in the germline V gene (reference sequence). CDR3 protein: CASSQEGSGVPVETQYF. CDR3 nucleotide sequence: TGTGCCAGCAGCCAAGAGGGTAGCGGGGTCCCCGTTGAGACCCAGTACTTC.

This clonotype came up once. Germline and junction disagree at one end, which may indicate a read error. This chain uses TRBV5-4 with TRBJ1-1; D may be TRBD1 (5 bases). CDR3 length: 14 residues. CDR1 and CDR2 (germline): SGHNT, YYREEE (reference sequence). CDR3 region: CASSPRGANTEVFF. DNA of the CDR3: TGTGCCAGCAGCCCCCGAGGGGCGAACACTGAAGTTTTCTTT.

In DNA form, the CDR3 reads TGTGCCAGCAGCCCCGAACTCGGCACCGGGGAGCTGTTTTTT. Its translation: CASSPELGTGELFF. The chain combines TRBV9 with TRBJ2-2; D gene uncertain. Germline lookup yields CDR1 SGDLS and CDR2 YYNGEE. V lost 4 bases and J 4 bases, leaving 11 bases between the germline ends. The CDR3 has 14 amino acids.

This rearrangement joins TRBV12-3 or TRBV12-4 to TRBJ1-2; D remains ambiguous. V gave up 4 bases and J gave up 3 bases, with 12 bases separating them. The CDR3 loop spans 14 amino acids. The CDR3 region is CASSYEGGDYGYTF. The CDR3 DNA sequence: TGTGCCAGCAGTTATGAGGGCGGCGACTATGGCTACACCTTC.

The J gene is TRBJ1-1, the V gene TRBV4-3, with a possible D match to TRBD1 (5 bases). Trimming took 0 bases from V and 3 from J, leaving 11 bases between them. This CDR3 is built from 15 residues. Germline V gene data show CDR1 as LGHNA and CDR2 as YSLEER. As DNA, the CDR3 is TGCGCCAGCAGCCAAGAGCTGGGGCGAGACACTGAAGCTTTCTTT. The encoded protein is CASSQELGRDTEAFF.

J is TRBJ1-2 and V is TRBV24-1; D remains ambiguous. V was shortened by 4 bases and J by 4 bases, with 9 bases between the two germline ends. The germline V gene encodes CDR1 KGHDR and CDR2 SFDVKD. This CDR3 has 13 residues. The CDR3 reads CATSDEEGYGYTF. The CDR3 DNA reads as TGTGCCACCAGTGACGAGGAGGGCTATGGCTACACCTTC.